The rows below give T cell receptor beta chains drawn from one sample of a study of OX40 agonist ivuxolimab in advanced cancers. Only in-frame clones appear in the TCRdb table, and some are missing; sequencing was by immunoSEQ multiplex PCR. The data contain about 100,000 clones, approximately 90% of them seen just once; the ten biggest clones take up approximately 0.58%. The specimen comprised CD4+ or CD8+ T cells sorted from blood, sampled in a trial of the OX40 agonist ivuxolimab. The receptors were sampled from an adult with an advanced solid tumor such as melanoma, head and neck, liver or kidney cancer. Both conserved end residues are part of each CDR3. Fields, in order: clone size, J gene, D gene, V gene, CDR3 protein, CDR3 DNA. D genes are given only for firm matches. Clone sizes are given selectively: once, few, many, or a class where the clone is expanded.

size: .; J: TRBJ2-5; D: TRBD2; V: TRBV30; CDR3: CAWSLLAGVRETQYF; DNA: TGTGCCTGGAGTCTATTAGCGGGAGTGAGGGAGACCCAGTACTTC
size: .; J: TRBJ2-5; D: .; V: TRBV7-2; CDR3: CASSRYRDAIPKTQYF; DNA: TGTGCCAGCAGCAGATACCGGGACGCCATCCCGAAGACCCAGTACTTC
size: .; J: TRBJ2-3; D: .; V: TRBV4-3; CDR3: CASSLLLAPSTDTQYF; DNA: TGCGCCAGCAGCCTCTTACTAGCACCTAGCACAGATACGCAGTATTTT
size: .; J: TRBJ2-7; D: .; V: TRBV4-1; CDR3: CASSQDRVSYEQYF; DNA: TGCGCCAGCAGCCAAGACAGGGTATCCTACGAGCAGTACTTC
size: .; J: TRBJ2-7; D: .; V: TRBV27; CDR3: CASSLMPLSYEQYF; DNA: TGTGCCAGCAGTTTAATGCCCCTTTCCTACGAGCAGTACTTC
size: few; J: TRBJ2-1; D: TRBD2; V: TRBV7-2; CDR3: CASSLDSGGPIEQFF; DNA: TGTGCCAGCAGCTTAGACTCGGGAGGGCCGATTGAGCAGTTCTTC
size: .; J: TRBJ1-5; D: .; V: TRBV7-2; CDR3: CASSSDRLLNQPQHF; DNA: TGTGCCAGCAGCTCAGACAGATTACTTAATCAGCCCCAGCATTTT
size: .; J: TRBJ1-4; D: .; V: TRBV25-1; CDR3: CASSEYSGGNEKLFF; DNA: TGTGCCAGCAGTGAATATTCAGGCGGGAATGAAAAACTGTTTTTT
size: .; J: TRBJ1-6; D: .; V: TRBV2; CDR3: CASSEQGMDSPLHF; DNA: TGTGCCAGCAGCGAGCAGGGTATGGATTCACCCCTCCACTTT
size: .; J: TRBJ2-7; D: .; V: TRBV6-5; CDR3: CASSSPGQSYEQYF; DNA: TGTGCCAGCAGTTCCCCGGGGCAGTCCTACGAGCAGTACTTC
size: .; J: TRBJ2-2; D: .; V: TRBV6-5; CDR3: CASSYRANTGELFF; DNA: TGTGCCAGCAGTTACAGGGCTAACACCGGGGAGCTGTTTTTT
size: .; J: TRBJ2-7; D: .; V: TRBV11-1; CDR3: CASSSRERTRSHEQYF; DNA: TGTGCCAGCAGCTCAAGGGAGCGCACGAGGTCCCACGAGCAGTACTTC
size: .; J: TRBJ2-2; D: .; V: TRBV5-4; CDR3: CASSMRDRHTGELFF; DNA: TGTGCCAGCAGCATGCGGGACAGACACACCGGGGAGCTGTTTTTT
size: .; J: TRBJ1-4; D: .; V: TRBV28; CDR3: CASSFSMGGAGSLNEKLFF; DNA: TGTGCCAGCAGTTTCTCTATGGGGGGGGCGGGGTCCCTTAATGAAAAACTGTTTTTT
size: .; J: TRBJ1-4; D: TRBD1; V: TRBV28; CDR3: CASRRQGSNEKLFF; DNA: TGTGCCAGCAGAAGACAGGGTTCTAATGAAAAACTGTTTTTT
size: .; J: TRBJ2-5; D: TRBD2; V: TRBV18; CDR3: CASSPLPIGGGETQYF; DNA: TGTGCCAGCTCACCACTACCCATCGGCGGGGGGGAGACCCAGTACTTC
size: .; J: TRBJ2-7; D: .; V: TRBV9; CDR3: CASSVVTSAPSEQYF; DNA: TGTGCCAGCAGCGTAGTCACATCAGCGCCATCCGAGCAGTACTTC
size: .; J: TRBJ2-1; D: TRBD1; V: TRBV7-2; CDR3: CASSSRDRGPNEQFF; DNA: TGTGCCAGCAGCTCCCGGGACAGGGGACCCAATGAGCAGTTCTTC
size: few; J: TRBJ1-2; D: .; V: TRBV6-5; CDR3: CASSLDSVYGYTF; DNA: TGTGCCAGCAGTTTGGACAGTGTCTATGGCTACACCTTC
size: .; J: TRBJ1-1; D: .; V: TRBV7-3; CDR3: CASSLRRGTEAFF; DNA: TGTGCCAGCAGCTTGCGGAGGGGGACTGAAGCTTTCTTT
size: .; J: TRBJ1-1; D: .; V: TRBV27; CDR3: CASSLLGLDTEAFF; DNA: TGTGCCAGCAGTTTGTTGGGGCTGGACACTGAAGCTTTCTTT
size: once; J: TRBJ2-7; D: TRBD2; V: TRBV10-3; CDR3: CAISALAGGIYEQYF; DNA: TGTGCCATCAGTGCTTTAGCGGGAGGGATCTACGAGCAGTACTTC
size: .; J: TRBJ2-1; D: .; V: TRBV28; CDR3: CASSPHLREQFF; DNA: TGTGCCAGCAGCCCCCACTTGCGGGAGCAGTTCTTC